The rows below give T cell receptor beta chains drawn from one sample of a study of blood T cell repertoires in COVID-19. Libraries were prepared by immunoSEQ multiplex PCR; TCRdb keeps only in-frame clonotypes and omits some of them. The table records more than 75,000 clones, around nine tenths of them present only once. The material sequenced was peripheral blood. These receptors were obtained from an elderly woman with acute or convalescent COVID-19. The CDR3 runs from the conserved cysteine through the conserved F or W. D genes are given only for firm matches. Clone size is shown for a subset of rows, as once, few, many or a class of expanded clone.

size: NA
J: TRBJ2-2
V: TRBV11-3
D: NA
CDR3: CASSLRDSTGELFF
DNA: TGTGCCAGCAGCTTACGTGACAGTACCGGGGAGCTGTTTTTT

size: NA
J: TRBJ2-7
V: TRBV5-5
D: TRBD1
CDR3: CASSLARDRSRSYEQYF
DNA: TGTGCCAGCAGCTTGGCCAGGGACAGGTCCAGGTCCTACGAGCAGTACTTC

size: NA
J: TRBJ2-3
V: TRBV10-3
D: TRBD2
CDR3: CATLAGLTDTQYF
DNA: TGTGCCACCCTAGCGGGCCTCACAGATACGCAGTATTTT

size: NA
J: TRBJ2-7
V: TRBV3-1/TRBV3-2
D: TRBD1
CDR3: CASSQGATGELQYF
DNA: TGTGCCAGCAGCCAAGGTGCGACAGGGGAATTGCAGTACTTC

size: NA
J: TRBJ2-5
V: TRBV4-2
D: TRBD2
CDR3: CASSQPTSGRTETQYF
DNA: TGTGCCAGCAGCCAACCGACTAGCGGGAGAACAGAGACCCAGTACTTC

size: NA
J: TRBJ2-5
V: TRBV6-6
D: TRBD2
CDR3: CASSYGASGYQETQYF
DNA: TGTGCCAGCAGTTACGGGGCTAGCGGGTACCAAGAGACCCAGTACTTC

size: NA
J: TRBJ1-1
V: TRBV5-1
D: TRBD1
CDR3: CATQQGADMNTEAFF
DNA: TGCGCCACGCAACAGGGGGCGGACATGAACACTGAAGCTTTCTTT

size: NA
J: TRBJ2-2
V: TRBV18
D: NA
CDR3: CASSTQGNTGELFF
DNA: TGTGCCAGCTCGACACAGGGTAACACCGGGGAGCTGTTTTTT

size: NA
J: TRBJ1-6
V: TRBV6-1
D: NA
CDR3: CASSDRAGRSYNSPLHF
DNA: TGTGCCAGCAGTGACCGGGCTGGGAGGTCCTATAATTCACCCCTCCACTTT

size: NA
J: TRBJ1-2
V: TRBV29-1
D: TRBD1
CDR3: CSVARQGATNYGYTF
DNA: TGCAGCGTTGCCAGACAGGGGGCGACTAACTATGGCTACACCTTC

size: NA
J: TRBJ1-5
V: TRBV2
D: NA
CDR3: CASSEETFSNQPQHF
DNA: TGTGCCAGCAGTGAAGAGACATTTAGCAATCAGCCCCAGCATTTT

size: NA
J: TRBJ1-2
V: TRBV12-5
D: TRBD1
CDR3: CASGLTHGQGGYGYTF
DNA: TGTGCTAGTGGTTTGACCCACGGACAGGGAGGGTATGGCTACACCTTC

size: few
J: TRBJ2-3
V: TRBV5-5
D: NA
CDR3: CASSWGQGGPVRADTQYF
DNA: TGTGCCAGCAGCTGGGGGCAGGGTGGCCCGGTTAGGGCAGATACGCAGTATTTT

size: NA
J: TRBJ1-5
V: TRBV27
D: TRBD1
CDR3: CASSPGDRASNQPQHF
DNA: TGTGCCAGCAGTCCCGGGGACAGGGCAAGCAATCAGCCCCAGCATTTT

size: once
J: TRBJ1-2
V: TRBV19
D: NA
CDR3: CASSIASTGTNRYGYTF
DNA: TGTGCCAGTAGTATCGCAAGTACCGGGACAAACCGATATGGCTACACCTTC

size: NA
J: TRBJ1-2
V: TRBV9
D: NA
CDR3: CASSVPGGYTF
DNA: TGTGCCAGCAGCGTCCCGGGGGGCTACACCTTC

size: NA
J: TRBJ1-2
V: TRBV20-1
D: NA
CDR3: CSASPALANYGYTF
DNA: TGCAGTGCTAGTCCAGCGTTAGCTAACTATGGCTACACCTTC

size: NA
J: TRBJ2-1
V: TRBV18
D: NA
CDR3: CASSTNGMGQNSYNEQFF
DNA: TGTGCCAGCTCAACCAACGGGATGGGACAAAACTCCTACAATGAGCAGTTCTTC

size: NA
J: TRBJ2-5
V: TRBV5-6
D: NA
CDR3: CASSAEETQYF
DNA: TGTGCCAGCAGCGCGGAAGAGACCCAGTACTTC

size: NA
J: TRBJ1-2
V: TRBV27
D: NA
CDR3: CASKRNRGRGIGYGYTF
DNA: TGTGCCAGCAAGCGAAATAGGGGCAGGGGAATTGGGTATGGCTACACCTTC

size: NA
J: TRBJ1-3
V: TRBV6-6
D: TRBD1
CDR3: CASSLPSGGSGNTIYF
DNA: TGTGCCAGCAGTCTCCCGTCAGGGGGCTCCGGAAACACCATATATTTT

size: NA
J: TRBJ2-2
V: TRBV7-9
D: TRBD2
CDR3: CASSELAGATGELFF
DNA: TGTGCCAGCAGCGAACTAGCGGGGGCCACCGGGGAGCTGTTTTTT

size: NA
J: TRBJ1-5
V: TRBV9
D: NA
CDR3: CASSVGADSNQPQHF
DNA: TGTGCCAGCAGCGTAGGGGCCGATAGCAATCAGCCCCAGCATTTT

size: NA
J: TRBJ2-7
V: TRBV19
D: TRBD1
CDR3: CASSTGYEQYF
DNA: TGTGCCAGTTCGACAGGGTACGAGCAGTACTTC

size: NA
J: TRBJ1-3
V: TRBV7-9
D: NA
CDR3: CASRQGSGNTIYF
DNA: TGTGCCAGCAGGCAGGGGTCTGGAAACACCATATATTTT

size: NA
J: TRBJ2-3
V: TRBV6-1
D: TRBD2
CDR3: CASSDVGGRRDTQYF
DNA: TGTGCCAGCAGTGACGTGGGCGGGAGGAGGGATACGCAGTATTTT

size: NA
J: TRBJ2-5
V: TRBV2
D: NA
CDR3: CASSASGTETQYF
DNA: TGTGCCAGCAGTGCATCGGGGACTGAGACCCAGTACTTC

size: NA
J: TRBJ2-7
V: TRBV19
D: TRBD1
CDR3: CASSPGTGWAYEQYF
DNA: TGTGCCAGTAGTCCCGGGACAGGGTGGGCCTACGAGCAGTACTTC

size: few
J: TRBJ2-3
V: TRBV5-1
D: NA
CDR3: CASSPTSPDTQYF
DNA: TGCGCCAGCAGCCCCACTAGCCCAGATACGCAGTATTTT

size: NA
J: TRBJ2-7
V: TRBV7-2
D: NA
CDR3: CASSSGGDSYEQYF
DNA: TGTGCCAGCAGCTCGGGGGGCGACTCCTACGAGCAGTACTTC

size: NA
J: TRBJ2-2
V: TRBV2
D: TRBD2
CDR3: CASSEMGGTGELFF
DNA: TGTGCCAGCAGTGAAATGGGGGGGACCGGGGAGCTGTTTTTT

size: once
J: TRBJ1-5
V: TRBV19
D: NA
CDR3: CASTQNSNQPQHF
DNA: TGTGCCAGTACCCAAAATAGCAATCAGCCCCAGCATTTT

size: NA
J: TRBJ2-5
V: TRBV5-4
D: NA
CDR3: CASSSFEAQGTQYF
DNA: TGTGCCAGCAGCTCCTTTGAGGCCCAGGGGACCCAGTACTTC

size: NA
J: TRBJ2-7
V: TRBV6-5
D: NA
CDR3: CATALGYEQYF
DNA: TGTGCCACCGCCCTCGGGTACGAGCAGTACTTC

size: NA
J: TRBJ1-1
V: TRBV13
D: NA
CDR3: CASSFGGQNTEAFF
DNA: TGTGCCAGCAGCTTTGGGGGACAGAACACTGAAGCTTTCTTT

size: NA
J: TRBJ2-7
V: TRBV19
D: TRBD1
CDR3: CASSTGTGVGLSEQYF
DNA: TGTGCCAGTAGTACCGGGACAGGGGTCGGGTTGTCCGAGCAGTACTTC

size: NA
J: TRBJ1-2
V: TRBV3-1/TRBV3-2
D: TRBD1
CDR3: CASSPRTGRYGYTF
DNA: TGTGCCAGCAGCCCCAGGACAGGGAGGTATGGCTACACCTTC

size: NA
J: TRBJ2-3
V: TRBV3-1/TRBV3-2
D: TRBD2
CDR3: CASSLGTSGRAPDTQYF
DNA: TGTGCCAGCAGCCTCGGGACTAGCGGGAGGGCCCCAGATACGCAGTATTTT

size: NA
J: TRBJ2-1
V: TRBV3-1/TRBV3-2
D: TRBD1
CDR3: CASRGGGQGDNEQFF
DNA: TGTGCCAGCAGAGGAGGGGGACAGGGTGACAATGAGCAGTTCTTC

size: NA
J: TRBJ2-5
V: TRBV5-1
D: NA
CDR3: CASRSGPGETQYF
DNA: TGCGCCAGCAGGTCGGGTCCTGGAGAGACCCAGTACTTC

size: NA
J: TRBJ2-7
V: TRBV19
D: NA
CDR3: CASADRGWDEQYF
DNA: TGTGCCAGTGCCGATAGGGGATGGGACGAGCAGTACTTC

size: NA
J: TRBJ1-1
V: TRBV25-1
D: NA
CDR3: CASRERTEAFF
DNA: TGTGCCAGCCGCGAACGCACTGAAGCTTTCTTT

size: NA
J: TRBJ1-2
V: TRBV3-1/TRBV3-2
D: NA
CDR3: CAAGDTTYGYTF
DNA: TGTGCCGCGGGGGATACGACGTATGGCTACACCTTC

size: NA
J: TRBJ2-3
V: TRBV7-2
D: NA
CDR3: CASSPPGQGDTQYF
DNA: TGTGCCAGCAGCCCCCCCGGTCAGGGAGATACGCAGTATTTT

size: NA
J: TRBJ2-6
V: TRBV19
D: NA
CDR3: CASSSRLNQGGANVLTF
DNA: TGTGCCAGTAGTAGTCGATTGAATCAGGGTGGGGCCAACGTCCTGACTTTC

size: few
J: TRBJ1-4
V: TRBV7-9
D: NA
CDR3: CASSLISEKLFF
DNA: TGTGCCAGCAGCTTAATCTCCGAAAAACTGTTTTTT

size: NA
J: TRBJ1-5
V: TRBV6-7
D: TRBD1
CDR3: CASSYWDREGGQPQHF
DNA: TGTGCCAGCAGTTATTGGGACAGGGAGGGAGGTCAGCCCCAGCATTTT

size: NA
J: TRBJ2-7
V: TRBV5-1
D: NA
CDR3: CASSSPVGASYEQYF
DNA: TGCGCCAGCAGCTCCCCAGTAGGGGCCTCCTACGAGCAGTACTTC

size: few
J: TRBJ2-1
V: TRBV9
D: TRBD2
CDR3: CASSLGTSGRRYNEQFF
DNA: TGTGCCAGCAGCCTCGGGACTAGCGGGAGGCGTTACAATGAGCAGTTCTTC

size: NA
J: TRBJ1-6
V: TRBV6-1
D: NA
CDR3: CASSELAGVNSPLHF
DNA: TGTGCCAGCAGTGAACTGGCCGGGGTTAATTCACCCCTCCACTTT

size: NA
J: TRBJ2-5
V: TRBV2
D: NA
CDR3: CASILLGEKGTQYF
DNA: TGTGCCAGCATTCTCCTTGGGGAGAAAGGGACCCAGTACTTC

size: NA
J: TRBJ1-1
V: TRBV9
D: NA
CDR3: CASSVSLNTEAFF
DNA: TGTGCCAGCAGCGTTAGTCTTAACACTGAAGCTTTCTTT

size: NA
J: TRBJ1-1
V: TRBV4-1
D: NA
CDR3: CASSQEPGMAEAFF
DNA: TGCGCCAGCAGCCAAGAGCCGGGGATGGCTGAAGCTTTCTTT

size: few
J: TRBJ1-2
V: TRBV15
D: NA
CDR3: CATSRVDTTFIHNYGYTF
DNA: TGTGCCACCAGCAGAGTAGACACAACATTTATACACAACTATGGCTACACCTTC

size: NA
J: TRBJ2-5
V: TRBV29-1
D: TRBD1
CDR3: CSVEYYPGQGQETQYF
DNA: TGCAGCGTTGAATATTATCCGGGACAGGGTCAAGAGACCCAGTACTTC